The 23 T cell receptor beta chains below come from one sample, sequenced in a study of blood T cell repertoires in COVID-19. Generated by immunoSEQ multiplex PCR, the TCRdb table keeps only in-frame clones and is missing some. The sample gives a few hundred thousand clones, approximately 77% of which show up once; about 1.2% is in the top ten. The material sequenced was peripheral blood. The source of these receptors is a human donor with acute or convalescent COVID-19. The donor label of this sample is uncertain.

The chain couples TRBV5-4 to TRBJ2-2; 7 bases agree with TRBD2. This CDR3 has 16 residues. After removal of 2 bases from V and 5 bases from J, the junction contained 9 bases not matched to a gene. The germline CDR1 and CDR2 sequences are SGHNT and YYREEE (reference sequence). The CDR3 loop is CASSFIGGWKTGELFF. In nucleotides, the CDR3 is TGTGCCAGCAGCTTTATCGGGGGGTGGAAGACCGGGGAGCTGTTTTTT.

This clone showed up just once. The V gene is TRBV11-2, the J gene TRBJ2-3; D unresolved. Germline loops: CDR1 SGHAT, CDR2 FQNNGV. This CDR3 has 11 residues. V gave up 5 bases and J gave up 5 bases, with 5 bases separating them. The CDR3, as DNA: TGTGCCAGCAGCACTTTAGATACGCAGTATTTT. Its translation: CASSTLDTQYF.

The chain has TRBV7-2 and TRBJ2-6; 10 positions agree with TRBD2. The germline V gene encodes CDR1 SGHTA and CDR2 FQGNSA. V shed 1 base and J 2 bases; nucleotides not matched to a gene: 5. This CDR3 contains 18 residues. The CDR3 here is CASSLVAGGSTGANVLTF. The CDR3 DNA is TGTGCCAGCAGCTTAGTAGCGGGGGGATCGACTGGGGCCAACGTCCTGACTTTC.

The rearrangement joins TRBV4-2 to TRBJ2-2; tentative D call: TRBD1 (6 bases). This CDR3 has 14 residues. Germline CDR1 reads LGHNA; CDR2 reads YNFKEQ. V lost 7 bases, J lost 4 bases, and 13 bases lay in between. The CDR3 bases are TGTGCCAGCAACACAGGGCGGGTCACCGGGGAGCTGTTTTTT. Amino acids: CASNTGRVTGELFF.

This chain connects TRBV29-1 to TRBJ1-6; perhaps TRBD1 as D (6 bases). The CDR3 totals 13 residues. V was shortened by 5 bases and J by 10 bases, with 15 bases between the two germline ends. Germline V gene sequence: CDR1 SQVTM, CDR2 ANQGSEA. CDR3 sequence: CSVWTGGGSPLHF. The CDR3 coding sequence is TGCAGCGTTTGGACGGGAGGGGGATCACCCCTCCACTTT.

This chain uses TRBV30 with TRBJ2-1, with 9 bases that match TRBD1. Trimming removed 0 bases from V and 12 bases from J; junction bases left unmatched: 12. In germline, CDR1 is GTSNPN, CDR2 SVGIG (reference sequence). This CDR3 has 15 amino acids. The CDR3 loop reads CAWSVGTGLILGQFF. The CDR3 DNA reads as TGTGCCTGGAGTGTAGGGACAGGGTTGATTTTGGGGCAGTTCTTC.

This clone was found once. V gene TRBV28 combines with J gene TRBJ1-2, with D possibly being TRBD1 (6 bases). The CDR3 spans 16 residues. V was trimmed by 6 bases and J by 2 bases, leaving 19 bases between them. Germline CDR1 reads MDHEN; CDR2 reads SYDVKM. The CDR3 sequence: CASSLPQRGLNYGYTF. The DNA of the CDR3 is TGTGCCAGCAGCCTCCCCCAGAGGGGGTTAAACTATGGCTACACCTTC.

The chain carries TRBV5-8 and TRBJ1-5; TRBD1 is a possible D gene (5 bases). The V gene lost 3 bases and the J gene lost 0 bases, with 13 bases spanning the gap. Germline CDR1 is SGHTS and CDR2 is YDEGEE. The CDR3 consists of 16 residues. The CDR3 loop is CASSYDSPYSNQPQHF. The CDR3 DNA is TGTGCCAGCAGCTACGACAGCCCTTATAGCAATCAGCCCCAGCATTTT.

CDR3 sequence: CASSEGPAKNIQYF. The CDR3, as DNA: TGCGCCAGCAGTGAGGGCCCAGCCAAAAACATTCAGTACTTC. J is TRBJ2-4 and V is TRBV10-1; no clear D. The CDR3 runs 14 residues. Germline V gives CDR1 WNHNN, CDR2 SYGVQD (reference sequence). V was cut by 2 bases and J by 0 bases, with 5 bases left in between.

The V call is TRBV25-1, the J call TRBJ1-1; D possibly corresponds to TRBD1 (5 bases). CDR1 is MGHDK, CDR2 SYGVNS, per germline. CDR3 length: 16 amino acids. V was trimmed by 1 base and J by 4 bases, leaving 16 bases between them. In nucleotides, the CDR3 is TGTGCCAGCAGTGAATCACCTGGGTGGGGCCCCACTGAAGCTTTCTTT. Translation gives CASSESPGWGPTEAFF.

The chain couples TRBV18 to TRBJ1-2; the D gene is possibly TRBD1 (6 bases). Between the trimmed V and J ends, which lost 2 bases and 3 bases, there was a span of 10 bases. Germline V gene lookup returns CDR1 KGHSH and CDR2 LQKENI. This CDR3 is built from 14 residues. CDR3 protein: CASSPGGFYYGYTF. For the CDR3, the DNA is TGTGCCAGCTCACCAGGGGGCTTTTACTATGGCTACACCTTC.

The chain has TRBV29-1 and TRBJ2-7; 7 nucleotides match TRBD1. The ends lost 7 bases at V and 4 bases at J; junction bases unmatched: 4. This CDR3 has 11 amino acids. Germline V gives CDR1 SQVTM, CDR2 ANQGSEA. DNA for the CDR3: TGCAGCGCGGGACAGTCATACGAGCAGTACTTC. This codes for CSAGQSYEQYF.

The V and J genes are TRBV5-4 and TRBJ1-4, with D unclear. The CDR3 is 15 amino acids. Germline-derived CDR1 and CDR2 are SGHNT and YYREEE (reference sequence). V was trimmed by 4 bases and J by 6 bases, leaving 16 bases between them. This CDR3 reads CASSHAGRPDEKLFF. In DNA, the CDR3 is TGTGCCAGCAGCCACGCCGGTCGTCCGGATGAAAAACTGTTTTTT.

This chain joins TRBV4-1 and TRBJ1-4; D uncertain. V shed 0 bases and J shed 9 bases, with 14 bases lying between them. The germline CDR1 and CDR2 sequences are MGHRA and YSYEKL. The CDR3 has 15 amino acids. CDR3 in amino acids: CASSQDSRPNQKLFF. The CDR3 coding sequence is TGCGCCAGCAGCCAAGATTCGAGGCCTAACCAAAAACTGTTTTTT.

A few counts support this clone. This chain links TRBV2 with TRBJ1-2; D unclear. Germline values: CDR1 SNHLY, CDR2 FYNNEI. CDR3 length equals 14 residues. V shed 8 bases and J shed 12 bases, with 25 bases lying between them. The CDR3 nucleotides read TGTGCCAGCTATTCCCCTGCAGTCAAGCGGCCCCACACCTTC. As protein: CASYSPAVKRPHTF.

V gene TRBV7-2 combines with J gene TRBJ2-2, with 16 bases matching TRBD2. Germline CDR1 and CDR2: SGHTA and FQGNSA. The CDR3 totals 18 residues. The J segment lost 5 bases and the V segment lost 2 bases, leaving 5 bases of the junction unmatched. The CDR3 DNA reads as TGTGCCAGCAGCTTATTGGGACTAGCGGGGGGGCCTACCGGGGAGCTGTTTTTT. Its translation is CASSLLGLAGGPTGELFF.

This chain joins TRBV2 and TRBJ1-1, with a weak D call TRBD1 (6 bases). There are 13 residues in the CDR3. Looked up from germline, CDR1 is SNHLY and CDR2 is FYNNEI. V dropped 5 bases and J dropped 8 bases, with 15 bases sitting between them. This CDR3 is CASSWDKDLEAFF. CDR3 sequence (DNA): TGTGCCAGCAGTTGGGACAAGGACCTAGAAGCTTTCTTT. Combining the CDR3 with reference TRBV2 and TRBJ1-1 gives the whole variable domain EPEVTQTPSHQVTQMGQEVILRCVPISNHLYFYWYRQILGQKVEFLVSFYNNEISEKSEIFDDQFSVERPDGSNFTLKIRSTKLEDSAMYFCASSWDKDLEAFFGQGTRLTVV.

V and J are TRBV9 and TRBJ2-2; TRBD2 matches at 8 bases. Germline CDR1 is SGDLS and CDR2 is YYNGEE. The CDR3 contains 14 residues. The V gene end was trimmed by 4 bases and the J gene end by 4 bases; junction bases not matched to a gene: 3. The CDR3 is CASSPRGVTGELFF. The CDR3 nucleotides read TGTGCCAGCAGCCCGCGGGGGGTCACCGGGGAGCTGTTTTTT.

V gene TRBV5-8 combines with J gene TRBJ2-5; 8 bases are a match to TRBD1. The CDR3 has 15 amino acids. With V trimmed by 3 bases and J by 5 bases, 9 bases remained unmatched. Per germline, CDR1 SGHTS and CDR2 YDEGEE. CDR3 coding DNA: TGTGCCAGCAGCTGGGGAGACAGGGGTTGGGAGACCCAGTACTTC. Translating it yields CASSWGDRGWETQYF.

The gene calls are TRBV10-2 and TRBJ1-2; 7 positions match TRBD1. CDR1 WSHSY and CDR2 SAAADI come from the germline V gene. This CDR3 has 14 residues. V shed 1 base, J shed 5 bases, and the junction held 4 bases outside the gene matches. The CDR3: CASSEFATGYGYTF. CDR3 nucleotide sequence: TGCGCCAGCAGTGAGTTCGCGACAGGGTATGGCTACACCTTC.

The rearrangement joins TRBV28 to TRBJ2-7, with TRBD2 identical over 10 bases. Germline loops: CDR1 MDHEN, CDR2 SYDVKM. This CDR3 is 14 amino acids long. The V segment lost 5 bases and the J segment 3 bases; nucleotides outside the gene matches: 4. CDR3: CASSPGTSDYEQYF. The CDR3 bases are TGTGCCAGCAGTCCCGGGACTAGCGACTACGAGCAGTACTTC.

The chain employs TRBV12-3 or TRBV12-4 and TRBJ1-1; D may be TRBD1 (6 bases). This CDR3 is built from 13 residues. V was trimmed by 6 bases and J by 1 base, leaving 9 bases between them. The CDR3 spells CASRPGQNTEAFF. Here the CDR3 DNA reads TGTGCCAGCAGACCGGGACAGAACACTGAAGCTTTCTTT.

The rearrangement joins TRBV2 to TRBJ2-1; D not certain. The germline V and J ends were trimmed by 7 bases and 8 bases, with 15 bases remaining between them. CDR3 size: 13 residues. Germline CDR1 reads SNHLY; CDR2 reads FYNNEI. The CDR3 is CASNLRGIDEQFF. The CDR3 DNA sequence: TGTGCCAGCAACCTCCGCGGTATCGATGAGCAGTTCTTC. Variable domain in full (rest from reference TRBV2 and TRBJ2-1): EPEVTQTPSHQVTQMGQEVILRCVPISNHLYFYWYRQILGQKVEFLVSFYNNEISEKSEIFDDQFSVERPDGSNFTLKIRSTKLEDSAMYFCASNLRGIDEQFFGPGTRLTVL.